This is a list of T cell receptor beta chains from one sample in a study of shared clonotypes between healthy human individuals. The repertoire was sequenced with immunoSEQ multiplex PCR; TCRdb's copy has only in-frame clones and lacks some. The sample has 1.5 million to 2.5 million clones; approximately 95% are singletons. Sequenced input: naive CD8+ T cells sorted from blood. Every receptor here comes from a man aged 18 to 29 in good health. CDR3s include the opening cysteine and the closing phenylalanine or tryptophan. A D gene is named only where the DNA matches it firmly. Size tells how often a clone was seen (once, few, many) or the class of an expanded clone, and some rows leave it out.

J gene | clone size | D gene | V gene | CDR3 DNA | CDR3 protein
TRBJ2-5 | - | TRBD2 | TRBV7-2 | TGTGCCAGCAGCAAAGGACTAGCGGGAGGAGAGGAGACCCAGTACTTC | CASSKGLAGGEETQYF
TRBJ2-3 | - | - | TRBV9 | TGTGCCAGCAACGGAGACTCCACCACAGATACGCAGTATTTT | CASNGDSTTDTQYF
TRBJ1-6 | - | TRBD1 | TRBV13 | TGTGCCAGCAGTTTTGGACAGGCCTGGGATTCACCCCTCCACTTT | CASSFGQAWDSPLHF
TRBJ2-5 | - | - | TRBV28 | TGTGCCAGCAGCTCAAATCCGGGAGACGAAGAGACCCAGTACTTC | CASSSNPGDEETQYF
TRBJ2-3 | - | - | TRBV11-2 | TGTGCCAGCAGCTTAGAACAGCGCACAGATACGCAGTATTTT | CASSLEQRTDTQYF
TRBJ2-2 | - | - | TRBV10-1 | TGCGCCAGCAGTGGGGAGTTGGGGGGAAGCGGCACCGGGGAGCTGTTTTTT | CASSGELGGSGTGELFF
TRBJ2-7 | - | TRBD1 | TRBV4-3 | TGCGCCAGCAGCCAAGACCTGCCGGGACAGGGGACCTACGAGCAGTACTTC | CASSQDLPGQGTYEQYF
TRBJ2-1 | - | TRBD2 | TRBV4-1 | TGCGCCAGCAGCCAGACTAGCGGGATGGATGAGCAGTTCTTC | CASSQTSGMDEQFF
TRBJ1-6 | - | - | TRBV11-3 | TGTGCCAGCAGCACCACTGGAGAGAATTCACCCCTCCACTTT | CASSTTGENSPLHF
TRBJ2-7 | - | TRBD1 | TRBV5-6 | TGTGCCAGCAGCTTGTGGGACAGGGGCTACGAGCAGTACTTC | CASSLWDRGYEQYF
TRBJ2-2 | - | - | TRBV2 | TGTGCCAGAAAACAGGGTGGCACCGGGGAGCTGTTTTTT | CARKQGGTGELFF
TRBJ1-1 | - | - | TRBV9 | TGTGCCAGCAGCCCTTGGCCAGGCACTGAAGCTTTCTTT | CASSPWPGTEAFF
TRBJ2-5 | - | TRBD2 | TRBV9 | TGTGCCAGCAGCGTCCTAGCGGGGGGGCTAGAGGCCCAGTACTTC | CASSVLAGGLEAQYF
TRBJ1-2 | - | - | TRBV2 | TGTGCCAGCAGTGAAGCGCAAGGGCAGTCCTTCGCCGTAATCTATGGCTACACCTTC | CASSEAQGQSFAVIYGYTF
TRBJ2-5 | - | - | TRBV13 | TGTGCCAGCAGCCTAGGGGGGGAAGAGACCCAGTACTTC | CASSLGGEETQYF
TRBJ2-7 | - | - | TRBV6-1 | TGTGCCAGCAGTGAATACGGGGCGGGCTCCTACGAGCAGTACTTC | CASSEYGAGSYEQYF
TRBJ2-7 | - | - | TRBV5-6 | TGTGCCAGCAGCTTGGATCCGGGACTGAGCCCCGGCGACGAGCAGTACTTC | CASSLDPGLSPGDEQYF
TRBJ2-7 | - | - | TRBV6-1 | TGTGCCAGCAGTGAAGCGGCTTCGGCTCCCCCTAGGTACGAGCAGTACTTC | CASSEAASAPPRYEQYF
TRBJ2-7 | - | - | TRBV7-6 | TGTGCCAGCAGCCTCGCAGGAGGGGAGCAGTACTTC | CASSLAGGEQYF
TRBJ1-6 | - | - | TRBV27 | TGTGCCAGCAGTTTAAGTGTGACCTCCTATAATTCACCCCTCCACTTT | CASSLSVTSYNSPLHF
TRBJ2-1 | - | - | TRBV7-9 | TGTGCCAGCAGCCCCCGAGTCTCATATGAGCAGTTCTTC | CASSPRVSYEQFF
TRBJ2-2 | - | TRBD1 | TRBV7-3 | TGTGCCAGCAGCTCTTACGGGACAGACGGCACCGGGGAGCTGTTTTTT | CASSSYGTDGTGELFF
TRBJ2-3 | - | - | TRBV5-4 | TGTGCCAGCAGCGCGAAGGATCCAGGATCAGATACGCAGTATTTT | CASSAKDPGSDTQYF
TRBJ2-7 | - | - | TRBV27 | TGTGCCAGCAGTTTTTCCGCCTCCGTAGACAGGATCTACGAGCAGTACTTC | CASSFSASVDRIYEQYF
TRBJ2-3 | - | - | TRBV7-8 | TGTGCCAGCAGCTTAGCCCCCTCTGAGGCAGATACGCAGTATTTT | CASSLAPSEADTQYF
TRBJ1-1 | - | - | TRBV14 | TGTGCCAGCAGCCACCCGGAGGGGGTGTACACTGAAGCTTTCTTT | CASSHPEGVYTEAFF
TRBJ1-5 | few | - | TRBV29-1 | TGCAGCGTTCCTTCAGCACAGGGAAATCAGCCCCAGCATTTT | CSVPSAQGNQPQHF
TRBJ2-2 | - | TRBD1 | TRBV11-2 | TGTGCCAGCAGCTTAGTACAGGGGGCCGGGGAGCTGTTTTTT | CASSLVQGAGELFF